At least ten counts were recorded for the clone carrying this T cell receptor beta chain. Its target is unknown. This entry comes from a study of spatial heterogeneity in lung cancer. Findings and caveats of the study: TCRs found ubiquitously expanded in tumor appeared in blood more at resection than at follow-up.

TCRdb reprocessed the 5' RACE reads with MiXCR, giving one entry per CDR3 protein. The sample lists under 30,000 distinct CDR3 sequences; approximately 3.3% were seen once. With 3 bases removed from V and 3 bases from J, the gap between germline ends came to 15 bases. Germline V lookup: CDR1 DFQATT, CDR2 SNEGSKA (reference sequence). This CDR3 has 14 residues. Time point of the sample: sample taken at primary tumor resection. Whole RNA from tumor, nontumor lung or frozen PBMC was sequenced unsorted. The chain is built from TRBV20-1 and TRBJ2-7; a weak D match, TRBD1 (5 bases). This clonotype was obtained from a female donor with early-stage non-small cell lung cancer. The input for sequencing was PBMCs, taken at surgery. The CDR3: CSARPALGDYEQYF. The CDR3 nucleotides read TGCAGTGCTAGGCCGGCGTTAGGGGACTACGAGCAGTACTTC.